A selection of T cell receptor beta chains follows, all from one sample in a study of T cell clones after liver transplantation. Clones were read by immunoSEQ multiplex PCR, and TCRdb kept only the in-frame ones, dropping some. The table shows 51,000 or so clones, with roughly nine tenths occurring only once. Sequences were derived from CD8+ T cells from blood, sampled 12 months after liver transplant. The origin of the receptors is a human patient who received a liver transplant. Some T cells may arise from the graft donor. Each CDR3 is given with its conserved first and last residue. Fields, in order: J gene, D gene, clone size, V gene, CDR3 protein, CDR3 DNA. D genes are given only for firm matches. Some rows mark clone size as missing; the rest say once, few, many or name a class of expanded clone.

>TRBJ2-1|-|-|TRBV28
CASSLLGLFTNEQFF
TGTGCCAGCAGTTTATTAGGTCTATTCACCAATGAGCAGTTCTTC
>TRBJ2-3|TRBD1|-|TRBV4-1
CASSHSQGQRSTDTQYF
TGCGCCAGCAGCCACTCTCAGGGACAGCGGAGCACAGATACGCAGTATTTT
>TRBJ1-1|-|few|TRBV4-3
CASSQTGANTEAFF
TGCGCCAGCAGCCAGACGGGGGCGAACACTGAAGCTTTCTTT
>TRBJ2-7|-|-|TRBV5-6
CASSLGGSFSSYEQYF
TGTGCCAGCAGCTTGGGCGGCAGCTTTAGCTCCTACGAGCAGTACTTC
>TRBJ2-3|TRBD2|-|TRBV9
CASSLQTSGPSTDTQYF
TGTGCCAGCAGCCTCCAGACTAGCGGCCCCTCCACAGATACGCAGTATTTT
>TRBJ2-7|-|-|TRBV19
CASSIVGGHYEQYF
TGTGCCAGTAGTATAGTTGGGGGCCACTACGAGCAGTACTTC
>TRBJ1-1|-|-|TRBV27
CASSLRLGLNTEAFF
TGTGCCAGCAGTTTAAGACTGGGGCTGAACACTGAAGCTTTCTTT
>TRBJ2-5|TRBD2|-|TRBV28
CASSSPRGLAERGYQETQYF
TGTGCCAGCAGTTCCCCCCGCGGGCTAGCGGAACGGGGTTACCAAGAGACCCAGTACTTC
>TRBJ1-2|-|-|TRBV28
CASSRRKGGYTF
TGTGCCAGCAGTCGGAGGAAAGGGGGCTACACCTTC
>TRBJ2-7|-|-|TRBV11-2
CASSLGQSIRADYEQYF
TGTGCCAGCAGCTTAGGACAGTCAATTAGGGCCGACTACGAGCAGTACTTC
>TRBJ1-1|-|-|TRBV15
CATSRPSMNTEAFF
TGTGCCACCAGCAGACCCTCTATGAACACTGAAGCTTTCTTT